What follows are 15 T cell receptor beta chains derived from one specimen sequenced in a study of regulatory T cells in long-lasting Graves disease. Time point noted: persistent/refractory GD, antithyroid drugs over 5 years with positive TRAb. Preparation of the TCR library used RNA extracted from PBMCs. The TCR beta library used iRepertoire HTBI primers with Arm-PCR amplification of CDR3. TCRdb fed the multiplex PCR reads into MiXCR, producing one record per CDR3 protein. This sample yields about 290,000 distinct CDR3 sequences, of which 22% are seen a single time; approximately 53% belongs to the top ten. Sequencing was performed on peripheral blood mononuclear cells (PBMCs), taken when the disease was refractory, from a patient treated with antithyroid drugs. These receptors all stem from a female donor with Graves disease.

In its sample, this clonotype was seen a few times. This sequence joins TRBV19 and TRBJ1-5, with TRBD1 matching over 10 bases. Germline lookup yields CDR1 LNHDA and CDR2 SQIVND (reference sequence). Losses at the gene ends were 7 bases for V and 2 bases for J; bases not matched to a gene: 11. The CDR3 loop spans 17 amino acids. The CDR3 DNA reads TGTGCCAGTAATGGTGACAGGGGGCGGGGTGGCAATCAGCCCCAGCATTTT. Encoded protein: CASNGDRGRGGNQPQHF.

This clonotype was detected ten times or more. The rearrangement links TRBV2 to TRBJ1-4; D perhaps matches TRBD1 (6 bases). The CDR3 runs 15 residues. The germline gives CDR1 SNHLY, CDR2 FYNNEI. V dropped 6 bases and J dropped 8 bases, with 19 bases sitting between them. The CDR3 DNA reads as TGTGCCAGCAGCGCACAGGGTCGGAACTGGGAAAAACTGTTTTTT. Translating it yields CASSAQGRNWEKLFF.

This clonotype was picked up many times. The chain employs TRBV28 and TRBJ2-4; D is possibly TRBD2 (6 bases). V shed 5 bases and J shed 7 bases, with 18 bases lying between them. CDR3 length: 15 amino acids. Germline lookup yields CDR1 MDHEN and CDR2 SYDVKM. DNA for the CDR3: TGTGCCAGCAGTCCTCCGCTCGGGAGCAGGAACATTCAGTACTTC. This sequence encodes CASSPPLGSRNIQYF.

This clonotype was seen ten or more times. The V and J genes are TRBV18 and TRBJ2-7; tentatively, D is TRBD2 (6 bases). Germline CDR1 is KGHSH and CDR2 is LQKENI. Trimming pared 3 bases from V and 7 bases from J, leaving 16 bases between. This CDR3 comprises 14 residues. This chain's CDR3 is CASSPERELREQYF. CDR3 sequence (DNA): TGTGCCAGCTCACCGGAACGGGAGCTTCGTGAGCAGTACTTC.

DNA for the CDR3: TGTGCCAGCAACAATGACAGGAGACGGAACACCGGGGAGCTGTTTTTT. It yields the protein CASNNDRRRNTGELFF. The chain is built from TRBV7-9 and TRBJ2-2, with TRBD1 as a possible D gene (6 bases). The CDR3 totals 16 residues. V lost 7 bases and J 1 base, leaving 16 bases between the germline ends. Germline V CDR1 and CDR2: SEHNR, FQNEAQ (reference sequence).

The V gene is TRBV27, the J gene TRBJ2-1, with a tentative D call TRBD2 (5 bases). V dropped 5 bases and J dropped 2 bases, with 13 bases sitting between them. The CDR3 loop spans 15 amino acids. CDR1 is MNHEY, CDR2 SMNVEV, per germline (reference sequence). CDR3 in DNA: TGTGCCAGCAGTGCCGTACTAGGACCCTACAATGAGCAGTTCTTC. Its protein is CASSAVLGPYNEQFF.

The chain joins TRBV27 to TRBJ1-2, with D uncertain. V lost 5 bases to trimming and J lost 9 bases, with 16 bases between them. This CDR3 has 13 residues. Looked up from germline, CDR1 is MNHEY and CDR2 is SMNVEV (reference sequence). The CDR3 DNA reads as TGTGCCAGCAGTGACAACCCTGCCAATCGCTACACCTTC. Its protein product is CASSDNPANRYTF.

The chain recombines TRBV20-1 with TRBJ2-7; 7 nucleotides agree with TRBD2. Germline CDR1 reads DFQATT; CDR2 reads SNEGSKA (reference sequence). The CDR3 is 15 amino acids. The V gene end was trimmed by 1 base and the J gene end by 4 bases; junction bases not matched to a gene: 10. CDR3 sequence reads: CSARVGGGGAYEQYF. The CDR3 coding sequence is TGCAGTGCTAGAGTTGGGGGGGGAGGGGCTTACGAGCAGTACTTC.

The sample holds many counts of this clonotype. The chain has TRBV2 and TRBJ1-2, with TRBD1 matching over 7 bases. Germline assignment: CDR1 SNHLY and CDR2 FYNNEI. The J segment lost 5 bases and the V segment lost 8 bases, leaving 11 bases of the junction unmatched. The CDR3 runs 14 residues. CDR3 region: CASLNGDRPYGYTF. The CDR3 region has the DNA TGTGCCAGCCTGAACGGGGACAGACCTTATGGCTACACCTTC.

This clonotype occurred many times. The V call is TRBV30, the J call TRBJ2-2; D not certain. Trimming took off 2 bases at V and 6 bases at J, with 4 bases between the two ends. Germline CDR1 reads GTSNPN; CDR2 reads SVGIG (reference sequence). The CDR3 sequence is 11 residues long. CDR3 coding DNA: TGTGCCTGGAGTCGGCCCGGGGAGCTGTTTTTT. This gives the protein CAWSRPGELFF.

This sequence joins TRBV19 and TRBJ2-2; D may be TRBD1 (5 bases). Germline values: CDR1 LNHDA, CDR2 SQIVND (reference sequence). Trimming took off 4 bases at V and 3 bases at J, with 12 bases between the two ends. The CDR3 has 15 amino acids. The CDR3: CASSKGLTDTGELFF. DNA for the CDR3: TGTGCCAGTAGTAAGGGGCTGACGGACACCGGGGAGCTGTTTTTT. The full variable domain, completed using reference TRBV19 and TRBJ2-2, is DGGITQSPKYLFRKEGQNVTLSCEQNLNHDAMYWYRQDPGQGLRLIYYSQIVNDFQKGDIAEGYSVSREKKESFPLTVTSAQKNPTAFYLCASSKGLTDTGELFFGEGSRLTVL.

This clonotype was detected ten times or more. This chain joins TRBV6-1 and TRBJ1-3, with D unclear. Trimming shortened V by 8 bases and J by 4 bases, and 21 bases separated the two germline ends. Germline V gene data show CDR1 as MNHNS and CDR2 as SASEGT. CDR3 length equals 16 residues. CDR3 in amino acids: CASGRTSQLRGNTIYF. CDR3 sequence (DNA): TGTGCCAGCGGACGGACCTCCCAGTTGAGAGGAAACACCATATATTTT.

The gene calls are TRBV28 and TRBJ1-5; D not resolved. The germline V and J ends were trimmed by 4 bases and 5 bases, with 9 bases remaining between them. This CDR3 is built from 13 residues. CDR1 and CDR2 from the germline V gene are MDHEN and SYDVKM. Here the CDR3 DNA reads TGTGCCAGCAGTTCGCCTTCCCATCAGCCCCAGCATTTT. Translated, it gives CASSSPSHQPQHF.

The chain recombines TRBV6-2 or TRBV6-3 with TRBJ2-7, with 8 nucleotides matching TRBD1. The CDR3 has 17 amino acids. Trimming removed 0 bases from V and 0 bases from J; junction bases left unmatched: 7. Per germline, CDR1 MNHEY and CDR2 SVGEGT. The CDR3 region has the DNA TGTGCCAGCAGTTACTCTACCGGACAGGGAGACTCCTACGAGCAGTACTTC. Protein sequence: CASSYSTGQGDSYEQYF.

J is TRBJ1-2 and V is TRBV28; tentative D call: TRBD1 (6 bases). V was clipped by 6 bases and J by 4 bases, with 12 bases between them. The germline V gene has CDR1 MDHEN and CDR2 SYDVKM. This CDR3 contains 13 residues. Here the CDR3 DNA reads TGTGCCAGCAGCCCGGACAGTTTCTATGGCTACACCTTC. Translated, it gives CASSPDSFYGYTF.